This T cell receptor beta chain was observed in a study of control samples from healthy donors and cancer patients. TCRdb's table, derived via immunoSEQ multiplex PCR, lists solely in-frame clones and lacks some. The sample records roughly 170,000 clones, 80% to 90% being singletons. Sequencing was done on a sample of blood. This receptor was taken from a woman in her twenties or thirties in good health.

The CDR3 sequence is CASSFAGGQETQYF. The CDR3 DNA is TGTGCCAGCAGCTTTGCGGGGGGACAAGAGACCCAGTACTTC. V usage is TRBV7-9 and J usage is TRBJ2-5; the match to TRBD2 covers 8 bases. V trimming: 3 bases; J trimming: 2 bases; junction bases outside the gene matches: 2. Germline V CDR1 and CDR2: SEHNR, FQNEAQ (reference sequence). The CDR3 sequence is 14 residues long.